The sequence of this TCR beta chain was determined in a study of shared clonotypes between healthy human individuals. This table comes from immunoSEQ multiplex PCR, and its TCRdb copy is limited to in-frame clones, with some not included. The table includes about 2 million clones, 85% to 95% detected once. This clone has only one observation. CD45RO-negative cells were positively selected for CCR7, leaving out terminally differentiated effector memory CD45RA+ cells. The healthy adult donors were HIV-negative and reported no recent acute infections or vaccinations. V was shortened by 3 bases and J by 5 bases, with 9 bases between the two germline ends. Germline assignment: CDR1 SGHVS and CDR2 FNYEAQ. This CDR3 contains 13 residues.

The gene calls are TRBV7-6 and TRBJ2-3; no definite D call. Sequencing was carried out using naive CD8+ T cells sorted from blood. The sequence was obtained from a man aged 18 to 30 in good health. The CDR3 reads CASSFGRIDTQYF. Here the CDR3 DNA reads TGTGCCAGCAGCTTCGGACGGATAGATACGCAGTATTTT. The full variable domain, its missing parts supplied by reference TRBV7-6 and TRBJ2-3, is GAGVSQSPRYKVTKRGQDVALRCDPISGHVSLYWYRQALGQGPEFLTYFNYEAQQDKSGLPNDRFSAERPEGSISTLTIQRTEQRDSAMYRCASSFGRIDTQYFGPGTRLTVL.